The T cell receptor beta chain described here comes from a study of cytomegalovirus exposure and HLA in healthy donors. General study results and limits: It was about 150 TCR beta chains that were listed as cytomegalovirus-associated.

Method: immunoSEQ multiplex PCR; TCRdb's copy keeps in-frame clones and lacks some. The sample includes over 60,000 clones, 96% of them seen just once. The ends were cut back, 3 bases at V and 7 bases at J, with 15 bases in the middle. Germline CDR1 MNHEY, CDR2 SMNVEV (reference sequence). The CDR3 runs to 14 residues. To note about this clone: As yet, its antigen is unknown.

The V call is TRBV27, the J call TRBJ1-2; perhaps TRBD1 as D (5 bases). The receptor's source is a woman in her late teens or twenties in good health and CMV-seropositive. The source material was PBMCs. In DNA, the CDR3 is TGTGCCAGCAGTTTGTTACCAGGGTTGGGTGGCTACACCTTC. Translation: CASSLLPGLGGYTF.